This is a list of T cell receptor beta chains from one sample in a study of T cells after posttransplantation cyclophosphamide. The method was immunoSEQ multiplex PCR; TCRdb's version includes in-frame clones alone and lacks a portion of them. The sample has 15,000 to 20,000 clones, around 90% seen once. The sample here was PBMCs, taken after an allogeneic stem cell transplant with a calcineurin inhibitor and methotrexate. The receptor set was obtained from a male patient in his fifties who received an allogeneic stem cell transplant from an unrelated donor, was CMV-positive, and had chronic GVHD only. Part of the T cells may come from the graft donor. CDR3s include the opening cysteine and the closing phenylalanine or tryptophan. The D gene is left open where the match is weak. Only some rows state a clone size, as once, few, many or a class for expanded clones.

- TRBJ1-1 TRBV6-1 - TGTGCCAGCTCATACATCGGGGAAACTGAAGCTTTCTTT CASSYIGETEAFF
- TRBJ1-1 TRBV9 once TGTGCCAGCAGCGAAACAGGTTACACTGAAGCTTTCTTT CASSETGYTEAFF
TRBD2 TRBJ2-3 TRBV28 once TGTGCCAGCACGGGGAGGGGGACTAGAACCACAGATACGCAGTATTTT CASTGRGTRTTDTQYF
TRBD2 TRBJ2-2 TRBV7-9 once TGTGCCAGCAGCTCGACGACTAGCGTAGGGAACACCGGGGAGCTGTTTTTT CASSSTTSVGNTGELFF
TRBD2 TRBJ2-1 TRBV6-4 - TGTGCCAGCTTACGAGGAGGGACTAGCGGGAGAGAGCGGTACAATGAGCAGTTCTTC CASLRGGTSGRERYNEQFF
TRBD2 TRBJ2-2 TRBV9 - TGTGCCAGCAGGGGATTTGAGGCGGGAGGCTCGAGCACCGGGGAGCTGTTTTTT CASRGFEAGGSSTGELFF
- TRBJ2-1 TRBV14 - TGTGCCAGCAGCAAAGAGAGGGGGTTTTCCTACAATGAGCAGTTCTTC CASSKERGFSYNEQFF
TRBD1 TRBJ1-2 TRBV28 - TGTGCCAGCAGTTCCTCTACAGGGGAGTGGGATGGCTACACCTTC CASSSSTGEWDGYTF
- TRBJ1-4 TRBV7-2 - TGTGCCAGCAGCCAGGGATATGATAATGAAAAACTGTTTTTT CASSQGYDNEKLFF
- TRBJ2-5 TRBV7-9 - TGTGCCAGCAGCTTAAGAGGGAATTACGAGACCCAGTACTTC CASSLRGNYETQYF
TRBD1 TRBJ1-5 TRBV19 - TGTGCCAGTATTGCGACAGGGGTAAATCAGCCCCAGCATTTT CASIATGVNQPQHF
TRBD2 TRBJ2-7 TRBV7-6 - TGTGCCAGCAGCCCCCTCGCAGCGGGATACGAGCAGTACTTC CASSPLAAGYEQYF
- TRBJ2-5 TRBV11-2 - TGTGCCAGCAGCTTAGTAGATTGGCAAGAGACCCAGTACTTC CASSLVDWQETQYF
TRBD2 TRBJ2-1 TRBV4-3 once TGCGCCAGCAGCCAAGATCCTAGCGGGAGGGATGAGCAGTTCTTC CASSQDPSGRDEQFF
- TRBJ2-1 TRBV19 - TGTGCCAGTACGGGGGTAAGCGCGACCTACAATGAGCAGTTCTTC CASTGVSATYNEQFF
- TRBJ1-4 TRBV28 - TGTGCCAGCAGTACACAGGTGATTAATGAAAAACTGTTTTTT CASSTQVINEKLFF
- TRBJ1-1 TRBV7-6 - TGTGCCAGCAGCTTAGCGGAGTCGAGTCGCACTGAAGCTTTCTTT CASSLAESSRTEAFF
- TRBJ1-2 TRBV7-2 - TGTGCCAGCAGCTTAGTAAACATGAGGGGCTACACCTTC CASSLVNMRGYTF
- TRBJ1-5 TRBV6-5 - TGTGCCAGCAGTTACTCGACGGGGGGGCTGCCCCAGCATTTT CASSYSTGGLPQHF
TRBD1 TRBJ2-1 TRBV9 - TGTGCCAGCAGCGGCCCGGGACAGGGGATCGATGAGCAGTTCTTC CASSGPGQGIDEQFF
- TRBJ1-1 TRBV6-1 - TGTGCCAGCAGTGAATGGGGGGAGGACACTGAAGCTTTCTTT CASSEWGEDTEAFF
TRBD2 TRBJ2-2 TRBV7-3 few TGTGCCAGCAGCTCCGGACTAGCGGGGGGGCTTGGGGAGCTGTTTTTT CASSSGLAGGLGELFF
TRBD2 TRBJ2-2 TRBV7-2 - TGTGCCAGCAGCTTAACTAGCGGCGGGAACGGGGAGCTGTTTTTT CASSLTSGGNGELFF
TRBD2 TRBJ2-7 TRBV10-3 few TGTGCCATCAGTGAACCGACTAGCGGGAACTACGAGCAGTACTTC CAISEPTSGNYEQYF
- TRBJ2-6 TRBV5-1 - TGCGCCAGCAGCTGGGGACTGGAAGCCCTCAGCGAAGACTCTGGGGCCAACGTCCTGACTTTC CASSWGLEALSEDSGANVLTF
TRBD2 TRBJ2-2 TRBV6-1 once TGTGCCAGCAGTGAAGTGTTCGGGGGGTTCACCGGGGAGCTGTTTTTT CASSEVFGGFTGELFF
- TRBJ2-4 TRBV28 - TGTGCCAGCAGTTTTTTACAGTCCTCCAAAAACATTCAGTACTTC CASSFLQSSKNIQYF
TRBD1 TRBJ2-7 TRBV5-4 - TGTGCCGGCTCTAGACAGGGGCAATCCTACGAGCAGTACTTC CAGSRQGQSYEQYF
- TRBJ1-1 TRBV6-6 - TGTGCCAGCAGTTACTCTAGATTATTGAACACTGAAGCTTTCTTT CASSYSRLLNTEAFF
- TRBJ2-7 TRBV7-9 - TGTGCCAGCAGCTTTGGTCTCGAGGGCTACGAGCAGTACTTC CASSFGLEGYEQYF
TRBD1 TRBJ2-1 TRBV2 - TGTGCCAGCAGTGGACAGGGGTTCAATGAGCAGTTCTTC CASSGQGFNEQFF
TRBD1 TRBJ2-7 TRBV19 - TGTGCCAGTAGTCCCCTGGTGTCAGGGGGCTCCGAGCAGTACTTC CASSPLVSGGSEQYF
TRBD2 TRBJ2-7 TRBV28 - TGTGCCAGCAGTTCAAATTTAGCGGGAACCTCCTACGAGCAGTACTTC CASSSNLAGTSYEQYF
- TRBJ1-1 TRBV5-8 - TGTGCCAGCAGTTGGGATGTCAGGGCGAACACTGAAGCTTTCTTT CASSWDVRANTEAFF
TRBD1 TRBJ2-3 TRBV14 - TGTGCCAGCAGCCATGCGACAGGGGACATTCCAGATACGCAGTATTTT CASSHATGDIPDTQYF
- TRBJ2-7 TRBV7-3 - TGTGCCAGCAACGCGGGACCTCCCGAGCAGTACTTC CASNAGPPEQYF
TRBD1 TRBJ2-5 TRBV27 - TGTGCCAGCAGCGACCAATTTAGGACAGGGGGCCAAGAGACCCAGTACTTC CASSDQFRTGGQETQYF
- TRBJ2-1 TRBV19 few TGTGCCAGTAGTATGGGGGGAGCCAACAATGAGCAGTTCTTC CASSMGGANNEQFF
- TRBJ1-3 TRBV5-5 - TGTGCCAGCAGCATGGTCGGAGTGAGCTCTGGAAACACCATATATTTT CASSMVGVSSGNTIYF
TRBD1 TRBJ1-6 TRBV28 few TGTGCCAGCAGTCCACACCCGGGACAGGGTAATTCACCCCTCCACTTT CASSPHPGQGNSPLHF
TRBD1 TRBJ2-5 TRBV9 - TGTGCCAGCAGCCCCATTGACAGGGGTGAAGAGACCCAGTACTTC CASSPIDRGEETQYF
TRBD1 TRBJ1-5 TRBV7-2 - TGTGCCAGCAGCTTGGAGGACAGGGGGCGGCCCCATCAGCCCCAGCATTTT CASSLEDRGRPHQPQHF
- TRBJ2-3 TRBV5-6 - TGTGCCAGCAGCGGGGCAGGGGCGAGAGATACGCAGTATTTT CASSGAGARDTQYF
TRBD2 TRBJ2-7 TRBV19 - TGTGCCAGTAGTGTCGGGACTAGGGGCGGTTACGAGCAGTACTTC CASSVGTRGGYEQYF
- TRBJ1-4 TRBV14 - TGTGCCAGCAGAGAAGGGAGCAATGAAAAACTGTTTTTT CASREGSNEKLFF
TRBD2 TRBJ2-3 TRBV15 once TGTGCCACCAGCAGTCGAGCGGGGGGGCCAGATACGCAGTATTTT CATSSRAGGPDTQYF
- TRBJ1-2 TRBV6-5 - TGTGCCAGCAGTCCTCGTGGGGGGGCAGGAGATGGCTACACCTTC CASSPRGGAGDGYTF
- TRBJ2-5 TRBV29-1 - TGCAGCGTTGAGGCAGGGTCCGACGGGACCCAGTACTTC CSVEAGSDGTQYF
TRBD1 TRBJ2-7 TRBV5-1 - TGCGCCAGCAGCCCCGGGGACAGGGCCTACGAGCAGTACTTC CASSPGDRAYEQYF
TRBD2 TRBJ2-1 TRBV7-9 - TGTGCCAGCAGCTTAGTTCGGACTAGCGACGAGCAGTTCTTC CASSLVRTSDEQFF
- TRBJ2-7 TRBV7-2 once TGTGCCAGCAGCTTAGGTAAAGGGGACGAGCAGTACTTC CASSLGKGDEQYF
- TRBJ2-5 TRBV2 - TGTGCCAGCAGTGACAGATACCAAGAGACCCAGTACTTC CASSDRYQETQYF
TRBD1 TRBJ1-5 TRBV19 - TGTGCCAGTAGCCTCCTGACAGGGGCGGCGCAGCCCCAGCATTTT CASSLLTGAAQPQHF
- TRBJ1-1 TRBV13 - TGTGCCAGCAGCTCAGACAGTATGAACACTGAAGCTTTCTTT CASSSDSMNTEAFF
- TRBJ1-5 TRBV6-6 - TGTGCCAGCAGTCAGGGGTGGGGCAATCAGCCCCAGCATTTT CASSQGWGNQPQHF
- TRBJ2-5 TRBV9 - TGTGCCAGCAGCGCGACAGCCGGAATAGAGACCCAGTACTTC CASSATAGIETQYF
- TRBJ2-7 TRBV4-1 - TGCGCCAGCAGCCATCCAGCGGGTTACGAGCAGTACTTC CASSHPAGYEQYF